These 6 T cell receptor beta chains were all obtained from the same sample, sequenced in a study of T cells in Graves' hyperthyroidism and ophthalmopathy. From RNA transcripts, TCR beta CDR3 regions were amplified. A first-round RT-PCR of the TCR CDR3 used the HTBI primer set. TCRdb ran MiXCR on the multiplex PCR reads and lists one entry per CDR3 protein. The table includes under 450,000 distinct CDR3 sequences, around an eighth detected once. The sequenced sample consisted of blood. These receptors were obtained from a young man with Graves' hyperthyroidism that later progressed to Graves' ophthalmopathy.

The V gene is TRBV6-2 or TRBV6-3, the J gene TRBJ1-5, with 7 positions matching TRBD1. Trimming took 5 bases from V and 7 from J; bases not matched to a gene: 5. The CDR3 is 13 residues long. Germline V gives CDR1 MNHEY, CDR2 SVGEGT. CDR3 amino acids: CASSKTGRQPQHF. The CDR3 coding sequence is TGTGCCAGCAGTAAGACAGGGAGGCAGCCCCAGCATTTT.

This clonotype was counted at least ten times. The chain recombines TRBV24-1 with TRBJ2-1, with a possible D match to TRBD1 (6 bases). The CDR3 runs to 12 residues. From germline, CDR1 is KGHDR and CDR2 SFDVKD. Trimming left V 1 base short and J 10 bases short, with 7 bases between. The DNA for the CDR3 is TGTGCCACCAGTGATTTCGGACAGGAGCAGTTCTTC. It codes for CATSDFGQEQFF.

In its sample, this clonotype was seen many times. The CDR3 nucleotides read TGTGCCACCAGTGAAGGGGGACGGTACAATGAGCAGTTCTTC. Its protein product is CATSEGGRYNEQFF. The chain combines TRBV24-1 with TRBJ2-1, with D perhaps TRBD1 (6 bases). Trimming shortened V by 4 bases and J by 4 bases, and 10 bases separated the two germline ends. The CDR3 is 14 amino acids. CDR1 is KGHDR, CDR2 SFDVKD, per germline.

This clonotype showed up many times. This sequence joins TRBV7-2 and TRBJ1-5; no firm D call. This CDR3 spans 13 amino acids. Germline V gene data show CDR1 as SGHTA and CDR2 as FQGNSA. V gave up 0 bases and J gave up 5 bases, with 5 bases separating them. The DNA of the CDR3 is TGTGCCAGCAGCTTAGCTCTGTATCAGCCCCAGCATTTT. Translation gives CASSLALYQPQHF.

The chain has TRBV5-4 and TRBJ1-1; maybe TRBD1 (5 bases). V lost 0 bases, J lost 3 bases, and 9 bases lay in between. The CDR3 contains 14 residues. Germline assignment: CDR1 SGHNT and CDR2 YYREEE (reference sequence). The CDR3 protein is CASSLGGKDTEAFF. The CDR3 coding sequence is TGTGCCAGCAGCTTGGGGGGCAAGGACACTGAAGCTTTCTTT. The full variable domain, its missing parts supplied by reference TRBV5-4 and TRBJ1-1, is ETGVTQSPTHLIKTRGQQVTLRCSSQSGHNTVSWYQQALGQGPQFIFQYYREEENGRGNFPPRFSGLQFPNYSSELNVNALELDDSALYLCASSLGGKDTEAFFGQGTRLTVV.

This clonotype came up a few times. The V and J genes are TRBV11-2 and TRBJ1-4; a possible D gene is TRBD1 (6 bases). The CDR3 totals 15 residues. Germline values: CDR1 SGHAT, CDR2 FQNNGV. The V gene lost 1 base and the J gene lost 8 bases, with 14 bases spanning the gap. Written as DNA, the CDR3 is TGTGCCAGCAGCTTAGGAGGGGGGGGCGGCGAAAAACTGTTTTTT. The encoded protein is CASSLGGGGGEKLFF.